A single sample is the source of the 27 T cell receptor beta chains below, sequenced in a study of blood T cell repertoires in COVID-19. TCRdb's table, derived via immunoSEQ multiplex PCR, lists solely in-frame clones and lacks some. The sample lists roughly 200,000 clones; about 90% were seen once. Material: peripheral blood. All receptors come from a man aged 18 to 29 with active or convalescent COVID-19.

The J gene is TRBJ1-2, the V gene TRBV19; D is unclear. The germline V gene has CDR1 LNHDA and CDR2 SQIVND (reference sequence). Trimming removed 5 bases at V and 4 bases at J, with 17 bases between. The CDR3 consists of 15 residues. The CDR3 reads CASSPNRGPSYGYTF. The CDR3 DNA is TGTGCCAGTAGTCCAAACCGTGGGCCGAGCTATGGCTACACCTTC.

The rearrangement links TRBV29-1 to TRBJ1-1; weak D call: TRBD1 (5 bases). The V end was cut by 5 bases, the J end by 4 bases, with 17 bases between. The CDR3 loop spans 14 amino acids. Germline V gene sequence: CDR1 SQVTM, CDR2 ANQGSEA. The CDR3 bases are TGCAGCGTTCAACAGGCCGGGGGAGGCACTGAAGCTTTCTTT. Its protein is CSVQQAGGGTEAFF.

The chain has TRBV7-8 and TRBJ2-3; TRBD1 matches 8 bases. The CDR3 loop spans 16 amino acids. V lost 5 bases to trimming and J lost 0 bases; unmatched junction nucleotides: 7. Germline CDR1 reads SGHVS; CDR2 reads FQNEAQ. CDR3 residues: CASSPRRTGSTDTQYF. The CDR3 nucleotides are TGTGCCAGCAGCCCGAGAAGGACAGGGAGCACAGATACGCAGTATTTT.

The chain couples TRBV6-5 to TRBJ1-1; 10 nucleotides agree with TRBD1. This CDR3 has 15 amino acids. Germline CDR1 and CDR2: MNHEY and SVGAGI. V lost 6 bases to trimming and J lost 5 bases; unmatched junction nucleotides: 9. CDR3 region: CASSGSRDRGTEAFF. The CDR3 DNA reads TGTGCCAGCAGCGGAAGCCGGGACAGGGGAACTGAAGCTTTCTTT.

The gene calls are TRBV7-9 and TRBJ1-2; D is perhaps TRBD1 (6 bases). Germline-derived CDR1 and CDR2 are SEHNR and FQNEAQ (reference sequence). There are 14 residues in the CDR3. Trimming removed 0 bases at V and 8 bases at J, with 13 bases between. CDR3 sequence (DNA): TGTGCCAGCAGCTTAGCTGGGGGCGCGTCCGGCTACACCTTC. Translating gives CASSLAGGASGYTF.

The V and J genes are TRBV10-2 and TRBJ2-7, with 9 bases lining up with TRBD1. Per germline, CDR1 WSHSY and CDR2 SAAADI. The CDR3 totals 15 residues. Trimming cost V 4 bases and J 1 base; bases outside gene matches: 5. CDR3: CASSVAGTGSYEQYF. The CDR3 bases are TGCGCCAGCAGTGTGGCCGGGACAGGGTCCTACGAGCAGTACTTC.

As to this clone: Sequence at one end of the junction differs from germline and may be a read error. The chain employs TRBV3-1 (or the pseudogene TRBV3-2) and TRBJ2-5; the D is unclear. CDR3 length: 10 residues. The germline V gene encodes CDR1 LGHDT and CDR2 YNNKEL (reference sequence). The CDR3 region is CASSQDRVDF. As DNA, the CDR3 is TGTGCCAGCAGCCAAGATCGCGTAGACTTC.

Written as DNA, the CDR3 is TGCGCCAGCAGCTTGGACGGGACTAGCGGGAGGAATGAGCAGTTCTTC. Its protein product is CASSLDGTSGRNEQFF. The chain recombines TRBV5-1 with TRBJ2-1, with 15 bases that match TRBD2. With 0 bases clipped from V and 7 bases from J, the junction kept 2 bases outside the gene matches. There are 16 residues in the CDR3. In germline, CDR1 is SGHRS, CDR2 YFSETQ.

This clone was found once. This sequence joins TRBV3-1 (or the pseudogene TRBV3-2) and TRBJ1-2; D is possibly TRBD1 (5 bases). Between the trimmed V and J ends, which lost 0 bases and 6 bases, there was a span of 20 bases. The germline V gene encodes CDR1 LGHDT and CDR2 YNNKEL (reference sequence). The CDR3 extends over 17 amino acids. In DNA, the CDR3 is TGTGCCAGCAGCCAAGATTTGCAGGCTACGGCGGGGGATGGCTACACCTTC. Residues: CASSQDLQATAGDGYTF.

This clone was detected once. The chain recombines TRBV15 with TRBJ1-5, with unresolved D. CDR3 size: 13 residues. V lost 0 bases, J lost 4 bases, and 4 bases lay in between. Germline CDR1 LNHNV, CDR2 YYDKDF (reference sequence). As DNA, the CDR3 is TGTGCCACCAGCAGAGATATGAATCAGCCCCAGCATTTT. This gives the protein CATSRDMNQPQHF.

This clone was detected once. The chain is built from TRBV18 and TRBJ2-1; 8 positions match TRBD2. The CDR3 is made up of 15 amino acids. Trimming took 6 bases from V and 1 from J; bases not matched to a gene: 5. Germline V gives CDR1 KGHSH, CDR2 LQKENI. The CDR3 loop reads CASSLLAESYNEQFF. The DNA of the CDR3 is TGTGCCAGCTCCCTACTAGCGGAGTCCTACAATGAGCAGTTCTTC. Together with reference TRBV18 and TRBJ2-1, the CDR3 gives the full variable domain: NAGVMQNPRHLVRRRGQEARLRCSPMKGHSHVYWYRQLPEEGLKFMVYLQKENIIDESGMPKERFSAEFPKEGPSILRIQQVVRGDSAAYFCASSLLAESYNEQFFGPGTRLTVL.

The chain employs TRBV18 and TRBJ2-7; a weak D match, TRBD2 (6 bases). The CDR3 spans 17 residues. The V end lost 0 bases, the J end lost 2 bases, and 17 bases lay between the germline ends. Germline V gene lookup returns CDR1 KGHSH and CDR2 LQKENI. The CDR3 DNA sequence: TGTGCCAGCTCACCACCGGGATTCACGGGAGAGACCTACGAGCAGTACTTC. This translates into CASSPPGFTGETYEQYF. Based on the CDR3 plus reference TRBV18 and TRBJ2-7, the full variable domain is NAGVMQNPRHLVRRRGQEARLRCSPMKGHSHVYWYRQLPEEGLKFMVYLQKENIIDESGMPKERFSAEFPKEGPSILRIQQVVRGDSAAYFCASSPPGFTGETYEQYFGPGTRLTVT.

The chain employs TRBV5-6 and TRBJ2-3, with D maybe TRBD2 (5 bases). Germline-derived CDR1 and CDR2 are SGHDT and YYEEEE. The CDR3 loop spans 14 amino acids. V was pared by 1 base and J by 6 bases, with 12 bases between. CDR3 nucleotides: TGTGCCAGCAGCTTGTCCCTAGCAGCCGATACGCAGTATTTT. It is translated as CASSLSLAADTQYF.

The rearrangement joins TRBV7-2 to TRBJ2-7, with 8 bases fitting TRBD1. Germline-derived CDR1 and CDR2 are SGHTA and FQGNSA. The ends lost 5 bases at V and 3 bases at J; junction bases unmatched: 15. This CDR3 is 17 amino acids long. The CDR3 loop reads CASSKPGGDFYSYEQYF. The DNA of the CDR3 is TGTGCCAGCAGCAAACCAGGGGGCGACTTTTATAGCTACGAGCAGTACTTC.

Of note for this clone: Other DNA sequences in the same sample also yield this CDR3. The chain is built from TRBV7-8 and TRBJ2-2; tentative D call: TRBD1 (6 bases). This CDR3 contains 16 residues. V was clipped by 1 base and J by 2 bases, with 11 bases between them. CDR1 is SGHVS, CDR2 FQNEAQ, per germline. The CDR3 protein is CASSLVTGKNTGELFF. CDR3 coding DNA: TGTGCCAGCAGCTTAGTTACAGGGAAAAACACCGGGGAGCTGTTTTTT.

The CDR3 spells CASSRKVIGFDEQYF. The CDR3, as DNA: TGTGCCAGCAGCCGAAAAGTAATCGGGTTCGACGAGCAGTACTTC. This chain joins TRBV6-5 and TRBJ2-7; no firm D call. V lost 6 bases, J lost 5 bases, and 20 bases lay in between. The CDR3 is 15 amino acids. Germline V lookup: CDR1 MNHEY, CDR2 SVGAGI.

The CDR3 DNA follows: TGTGCCAGCAGTTACCCGACAGGCTCAATACTCACAGATACGCAGTATTTT. This codes for CASSYPTGSILTDTQYF. The chain combines TRBV6-2 or TRBV6-3 with TRBJ2-3; TRBD1 might be the D (6 bases). Germline CDR1 reads MNHEY; CDR2 reads SVGEGT. CDR3 length: 17 residues. V was pared by 2 bases and J by 2 bases, with 17 bases between.

The chain is built from TRBV5-1 and TRBJ1-1; a weak D match, TRBD1 (5 bases). Germline-derived CDR1 and CDR2 are SGHRS and YFSETQ. CDR3 length equals 16 residues. V shed 3 bases and J shed 0 bases, with 15 bases lying between them. CDR3 sequence (DNA): TGCGCCAGCAGCTCGCGCCTCGACAGCGTGAACACTGAAGCTTTCTTT. Translation gives CASSSRLDSVNTEAFF. The full variable domain, with the rest looked up from reference TRBV5-1 and TRBJ1-1, is KAGVTQTPRYLIKTRGQQVTLSCSPISGHRSVSWYQQTPGQGLQFLFEYFSETQRNKGNFPGRFSGRQFSNSRSEMNVSTLELGDSALYLCASSSRLDSVNTEAFFGQGTRLTVV.

V and J are TRBV4-1 and TRBJ2-7, with 13 bases fitting TRBD2. V dropped 1 base and J dropped 6; count of bases not matched to a gene: 3. The CDR3 sequence is 15 residues long. Looked up from germline, CDR1 is MGHRA and CDR2 is YSYEKL. CDR3 DNA: TGCGCCAGCAGCCAAGGGAGACTAGCGGGAGGCGAGCAGTACTTC. Protein sequence: CASSQGRLAGGEQYF.

This clone has a single count. The rearrangement links TRBV5-4 to TRBJ2-7, with D perhaps matching TRBD1 (7 bases). Trimming took off 4 bases at V and 3 bases at J, with 17 bases between the two ends. Germline CDR1 and CDR2: SGHNT and YYREEE (reference sequence). This CDR3 spans 15 amino acids. The CDR3 region has the DNA TGTGCCAGCAGCCCAGGGGGGCGGGGAGTCTACGAGCAGTACTTC. Translation gives CASSPGGRGVYEQYF.

The V call is TRBV29-1, the J call TRBJ2-7, with 10 bases fitting TRBD2. The CDR3 runs to 15 residues. The V and J ends lost 1 base and 6 bases, in that order; junction bases with no gene match: 9. CDR1 is SQVTM and CDR2 is ANQGSEA in the germline V gene. The chain's CDR3 is CSVEGGSGGLLEQYF. CDR3 nucleotide sequence: TGCAGCGTTGAAGGGGGTAGCGGGGGGTTACTCGAGCAGTACTTC.

This clone has just a few counts. The CDR3 is CASSSNSVVEQFF. The CDR3 region has the DNA TGTGCCAGCAGTTCGAATAGCGTAGTTGAGCAGTTCTTC. The V and J genes are TRBV11-2 and TRBJ2-1; maybe TRBD2 (5 bases). Trimming took 6 bases from V and 9 from J, leaving 15 bases between them. CDR3 length: 13 amino acids. Germline-derived CDR1 and CDR2 are SGHAT and FQNNGV.

A single count supports this clone. The rearrangement links TRBV11-2 to TRBJ1-1; unclear D gene. V lost 1 base and J 1 base, leaving 13 bases between the germline ends. This CDR3 has 16 amino acids. Germline-derived CDR1 and CDR2 are SGHAT and FQNNGV. CDR3 DNA sequence: TGTGCCAGCAGCTTAGTTGTCCCCAGTCAGAACACTGAAGCTTTCTTT. It yields the protein CASSLVVPSQNTEAFF. The full variable domain, completed using reference TRBV11-2 and TRBJ1-1, is EAGVAQSPRYKIIEKRQSVAFWCNPISGHATLYWYQQILGQGPKLLIQFQNNGVVDDSQLPKDRFSAERLKGVDSTLKIQPAKLEDSAVYLCASSLVVPSQNTEAFFGQGTRLTVV.

For the CDR3, the DNA is TGTGCCAGTAGTACGCCACTCGGACAGGCAAACTATGGCTACACCTTC. Encoded protein: CASSTPLGQANYGYTF. The rearrangement joins TRBV19 to TRBJ1-2; 7 nucleotides agree with TRBD1. Unmatched junction bases numbered 10, after V lost 4 bases and J lost 2 bases. The CDR3 covers 16 residues. Looked up from germline, CDR1 is LNHDA and CDR2 is SQIVND (reference sequence).

In its sample, this clone was seen a few times. The chain recombines TRBV19 with TRBJ1-6, with 9 nucleotides matching TRBD1. With V trimmed by 5 bases and J by 7 bases, 15 bases remained unmatched. The CDR3 has 18 residues. Germline CDR1 LNHDA, CDR2 SQIVND (reference sequence). CDR3 in amino acids: CASSAQSGTGLYNSPLHF. CDR3 in DNA: TGTGCCAGTAGTGCGCAATCCGGGACAGGGCTTTACAATTCACCCCTCCACTTT.

The sample holds one count of this clone. This chain joins TRBV7-3 and TRBJ1-1, with TRBD1 matching over 7 bases. The CDR3 runs to 14 residues. V lost 5 bases, J lost 6 bases, and 9 bases stayed unmatched. Germline V gives CDR1 SGHTA, CDR2 FQGTGA. CDR3 protein: CASSVLDRVPEAFF. CDR3 DNA sequence: TGTGCCAGCAGCGTACTCGACAGGGTCCCTGAAGCTTTCTTT.

The sample holds one count of this clone. This chain joins TRBV5-4 and TRBJ2-3; D is uncertain. V was clipped by 4 bases and J by 2 bases, with 17 bases between them. Germline V gene data show CDR1 as SGHNT and CDR2 as YYREEE (reference sequence). The length of the CDR3 is 16 residues. CDR3 bases: TGTGCCAGCAGCAGGTTGGAGAAAGGAACCACAGATACGCAGTATTTT. It codes for CASSRLEKGTTDTQYF.